A selection of T cell receptor beta chains follows, all from one sample in a study of type 1 regulatory T cells. No antigen has been assigned to these receptors. MiXCR was run by TCRdb on the reads, yielding one entry per CDR3 protein. The profile shows about 59,000 distinct CDR3 sequences, approximately 67% of them singletons. The sequenced sample was cultured non-Tr1 T cells, either the whole culture or a sorted T cell fraction (not recorded which). Receptors were obtained from a human donor in good health. Both conserved end residues are part of each CDR3. The order of the fields is clone size, D gene, J gene, V gene, CDR3 protein, CDR3 DNA. D genes are given only for firm matches. Clone sizes are given selectively: once, few, many, or a class where the clone is expanded.

>-|-|TRBJ2-2|TRBV7-9
CASSKGQRTGELFF
TGTGCCAGCAGCAAAGGACAGCGCACCGGGGAGCTGTTTTTT
>-|TRBD1|TRBJ2-5|TRBV5-1
CASSPLTGRETQYF
TGCGCCAGCAGCCCTTTGACAGGGCGAGAGACCCAGTACTTC
>-|TRBD2|TRBJ2-7|TRBV29-1
CSVQPLGTSGSYEQYF
TGCAGCGTCCAACCCCTCGGGACTAGCGGGAGCTACGAGCAGTACTTC
>-|-|TRBJ2-3|TRBV25-1
CASSEARVDTQYF
TGTGCCAGCAGTGAGGCGAGGGTGGATACGCAGTATTTT
>-|TRBD2|TRBJ2-7|TRBV4-1
CASSHPAGRGRDEQYF
TGCGCCAGCAGCCATCCCGCCGGGAGGGGTCGGGACGAGCAGTACTTC
>-|-|TRBJ1-1|TRBV28
CASSSLTGLNTEAFF
TGTGCCAGCAGTTCCTTGACAGGCTTGAACACTGAAGCTTTCTTT
>-|TRBD1|TRBJ2-7|TRBV28
CASSLVTGLPYEQYF
TGTGCCAGCAGTTTAGTGACAGGGCTCCCCTACGAGCAGTACTTC
>-|-|TRBJ2-5|TRBV3-1
CASTQGETQYF
TGTGCCAGCACCCAAGGAGAGACCCAGTACTTC
>many|TRBD1|TRBJ1-1|TRBV5-1
CASSPTGDTEAFF
TGCGCCAGCAGCCCGACAGGGGACACTGAAGCTTTCTTT
>-|TRBD2|TRBJ2-1|TRBV11-2
CASSLGEGAGEQFF
TGTGCCAGCAGCTTAGGGGAGGGAGCTGGTGAGCAGTTCTTC
>-|-|TRBJ1-5|TRBV30
CAWSGGKLTKHSNQPQHF
TGTGCCTGGAGCGGCGGCAAACTTACAAAACACTCCAATCAGCCCCAGCATTTT
>-|-|TRBJ2-7|TRBV5-4
CASSLDRSTYEQYF
TGTGCCAGCAGCTTGGACCGGTCTACCTACGAGCAGTACTTC
>-|-|TRBJ2-7|TRBV12-3/TRBV12-4
CASSFNQGPLYEQYF
TGTGCCAGCAGTTTCAATCAGGGGCCCCTTTACGAGCAGTACTTC
>-|-|TRBJ2-1|TRBV7-2
CASSLTRDEQFF
TGTGCCAGCAGCTTAACACGGGATGAGCAGTTCTTC
>-|-|TRBJ1-3|TRBV5-1
CASSGGADSGNTIYF
TGCGCCAGCAGCGGGGGGGCGGACTCTGGAAACACCATATATTTT
>-|TRBD2|TRBJ2-1|TRBV2
CASRKGREGEQFF
TGTGCCAGCAGGAAGGGCAGGGAGGGAGAGCAGTTCTTC
>-|-|TRBJ2-3|TRBV6-6
CASSYSNRAELDTQYF
TGTGCCAGCAGTTACTCGAACAGGGCTGAGTTAGATACGCAGTATTTT
>-|TRBD1|TRBJ2-7|TRBV7-7
CASSRGQGYEQYF
TGTGCCAGCAGCAGGGGACAGGGCTACGAGCAGTACTTC
>-|-|TRBJ2-2|TRBV7-2
CASSLVYGELFF
TGTGCCAGCAGCTTAGTCTACGGGGAGCTGTTTTTT
>-|-|TRBJ2-5|TRBV4-1
CASSQFGPPRGYETQYF
TGCGCCAGCAGCCAATTCGGACCACCCCGTGGATACGAGACCCAGTACTTC
>few|-|TRBJ1-1|TRBV5-1
CASSPQHSVNTEAFF
TGCGCCAGCAGTCCCCAACACAGCGTGAACACTGAAGCTTTCTTT
>-|-|TRBJ1-1|TRBV6-6
CASSYRTDLNTEAFF
TGTGCCAGCAGTTACCGGACAGATTTGAACACTGAAGCTTTCTTT
>-|TRBD1|TRBJ2-5|TRBV11-2
CASSKRTGTEETQYF
TGTGCCAGCAGCAAACGGACAGGGACCGAAGAGACCCAGTACTTC
>-|TRBD1|TRBJ1-4|TRBV3-1
CASSVTGGKSNEKLFF
TGTGCCAGCAGCGTGACAGGGGGAAAATCTAATGAAAAACTGTTTTTT
>many|-|TRBJ1-1|TRBV6-4
CASSPAMNTEAFF
TGTGCCAGCAGTCCGGCCATGAACACTGAAGCTTTCTTT
>-|TRBD2|TRBJ2-7|TRBV19
CASSPLGLAVSYEQYF
TGTGCCAGTAGTCCGCTCGGACTAGCGGTTAGCTACGAGCAGTACTTC
>few|-|TRBJ1-1|TRBV5-1
CASSWDRELNTEAFF
TGCGCCAGCAGCTGGGACCGGGAGTTGAACACTGAAGCTTTCTTT
>few|-|TRBJ1-1|TRBV5-1
CASSRQGGNTEAFF
TGCGCCAGCAGCCGCCAGGGCGGGAACACTGAAGCTTTCTTT
>once|-|TRBJ2-2|TRBV28
CASRARRLNTGELFF
TGTGCCAGCAGGGCCAGGAGGTTGAACACCGGGGAGCTGTTTTTT
>-|-|TRBJ2-7|TRBV7-9
CASSFSGSYEQYF
TGTGCCAGCAGCTTTTCGGGGTCCTACGAGCAGTACTTC
>few|-|TRBJ2-3|TRBV4-1
CASSQPFTDTQYF
TGCGCCAGCAGCCAACCTTTCACAGATACGCAGTATTTT
>once|-|TRBJ2-7|TRBV4-2
CASSSLLARNTYYEQYF
TGTGCCAGCAGCTCCCTGCTCGCTAGGAACACCTACTACGAGCAGTACTTC
>-|-|TRBJ2-3|TRBV20-1
CSARTGGTDTQYF
TGCAGTGCTAGGACTGGGGGTACAGATACGCAGTATTTT
>-|TRBD1|TRBJ1-1|TRBV29-1
CSVLTGENTEAFF
TGCAGCGTCCTTACAGGGGAGAACACTGAAGCTTTCTTT
>-|-|TRBJ1-2|TRBV7-9
CASSSGGNYGYTF
TGTGCCAGCAGCTCCGGGGGAAACTATGGCTACACCTTC
>-|-|TRBJ2-7|TRBV20-1
CSARDPAGASYEQYF
TGCAGTGCTAGAGACCCAGCGGGTGCCTCCTACGAGCAGTACTTC
>-|-|TRBJ1-5|TRBV29-1
CSARSGDQPQHF
TGCAGCGCGCGGTCAGGGGATCAGCCCCAGCATTTT
>-|-|TRBJ2-1|TRBV5-1
CASSLVADEQFF
TGCGCCAGCAGCTTGGTGGCGGATGAGCAGTTCTTC
>once|-|TRBJ1-2|TRBV19
CASTDRPSQFYGYTF
TGTGCCAGTACTGACAGACCAAGCCAGTTCTATGGCTACACCTTC
>-|TRBD1|TRBJ1-6|TRBV7-2
CASSQGQGGVNSPLHF
TGTGCCAGCAGCCAAGGACAGGGAGGCGTAAATTCACCCCTCCACTTT
>-|-|TRBJ2-7|TRBV10-3
CAIRGTPEGNEQYF
TGTGCCATCAGAGGGACTCCGGAGGGGAACGAGCAGTACTTC
>-|-|TRBJ1-1|TRBV4-2
CASSQEPSRGDTEAFF
TGTGCCAGCAGCCAAGAACCATCCCGGGGGGACACTGAAGCTTTCTTT
>-|TRBD2|TRBJ2-3|TRBV7-2
CASSLVSGTGTDTQYF
TGTGCCAGCAGCTTAGTTAGCGGGACGGGCACAGATACGCAGTATTTT
>-|-|TRBJ2-1|TRBV9
CASSSFSTPKYGEQFF
TGTGCCAGCAGCTCGTTTAGCACCCCTAAGTATGGTGAGCAGTTCTTC
>medium-sized|-|TRBJ2-1|TRBV6-2/TRBV6-3
CASSYEAGYNEQFF
TGTGCCAGCAGTTACGAAGCAGGGTACAATGAGCAGTTCTTC
>-|-|TRBJ2-6|TRBV29-1
CSVIFSGANVLTF
TGCAGCGTTATCTTCTCTGGGGCCAACGTCCTGACTTTC
>-|TRBD1|TRBJ2-1|TRBV2
CASLEGTGDYNEQFF
TGTGCCAGCCTAGAGGGGACAGGGGACTACAATGAGCAGTTCTTC
>-|-|TRBJ2-7|TRBV2
CASTWGREYEQYF
TGTGCCAGCACATGGGGGCGGGAGTACGAGCAGTACTTC
>-|TRBD1|TRBJ2-7|TRBV4-1
CASSQDLSGTANYEQYF
TGCGCCAGCAGCCAAGATCTATCCGGGACAGCAAACTACGAGCAGTACTTC
>-|-|TRBJ1-1|TRBV7-9
CASSLGSVNTEAFF
TGTGCCAGCAGCTTAGGGTCGGTGAACACTGAAGCTTTCTTT
>-|-|TRBJ2-2|TRBV7-2
CASPGPGNTGELFF
TGTGCCAGCCCAGGACCCGGCAACACCGGGGAGCTGTTTTTT
>-|TRBD1|TRBJ2-6|TRBV27
CASSLSRGPGANVLTF
TGTGCCAGCAGTTTATCGAGGGGGCCTGGGGCCAACGTCCTGACTTTC
>-|-|TRBJ2-1|TRBV13
CASSLAGWYNEQFF
TGTGCCAGCAGCTTAGCCGGATGGTACAATGAGCAGTTCTTC
>once|TRBD1|TRBJ2-4|TRBV4-1
CASSQESRVGQGANIQYF
TGCGCCAGCAGCCAAGAGTCGAGAGTGGGACAGGGTGCAAACATTCAGTACTTC
>-|-|TRBJ1-1|TRBV29-1
CSVEAIRGTEAFF
TGCAGCGTTGAAGCAATAAGAGGAACTGAAGCTTTCTTT
>-|-|TRBJ2-4|TRBV10-2
CASSESRLRSLKNIQYF
TGCGCCAGCAGTGAGTCGAGGCTCAGGTCCCTCAAAAACATTCAGTACTTC
>-|-|TRBJ1-1|TRBV27
CASKYRENTEAFF
TGTGCCAGTAAATACAGGGAGAACACTGAAGCTTTCTTT
>-|-|TRBJ1-5|TRBV12-3/TRBV12-4
CASRPGVVSNQPQHF
TGTGCCAGCAGACCTGGGGTGGTGAGCAATCAGCCCCAGCATTTT
>-|-|TRBJ2-7|TRBV11-1
CASSPRTVYEQYF
TGTGCCAGCAGCCCCAGGACAGTCTACGAGCAGTACTTC
>-|-|TRBJ1-1|TRBV12-3/TRBV12-4
CASTPDRSSEAFF
TGTGCCAGCACCCCAGACAGGAGCTCTGAAGCTTTCTTT